This T cell receptor beta chain was observed in a study of blood T cells in healthy people across ages. Study-wide results and caveats: Significant beta diversity loss was already apparent by age approximately 40, declining roughly linearly. The lack of PBMC sorting stopped any conclusive naive versus antigen-experienced comparison. Across samples, TCR beta diversity tracked strongly with naive T cell percentage.

About this clonotype itself: Antigen unknown.

Combining a sample-barcoded 5' primer with a J-beta primer mix, a second PCR ran for about 6 to 12 cycles. Through a template-switch adaptor with 12 random nucleotides, each cDNA molecule received a tag. TCRdb fed the 5' RACE reads into MiXCR, producing one record per CDR3 protein. Among roughly 570,000 distinct CDR3 sequences, roughly 29% were seen once, and the ten largest hold about a fifth. CDR1 is SGHRS, CDR2 YFSETQ, per germline. The CDR3 covers 17 residues. Trimming at V came to 3 bases and at J to 9 bases, leaving 14 bases not matched to a gene. Sequencing was performed on blood. The TCR was taken from a woman aged 70-85 years in good health. The V and J genes are TRBV5-1 and TRBJ2-1; TRBD2 agrees at 11 bases. The CDR3 here is CASSWGPGSGGAVEQFF. The CDR3 DNA reads TGCGCCAGCAGCTGGGGACCGGGTAGCGGGGGGGCCGTTGAGCAGTTCTTC. Using reference TRBV5-1 and TRBJ2-1 for the parts outside the CDR3, the full variable domain is KAGVTQTPRYLIKTRGQQVTLSCSPISGHRSVSWYQQTPGQGLQFLFEYFSETQRNKGNFPGRFSGRQFSNSRSEMNVSTLELGDSALYLCASSWGPGSGGAVEQFFGPGTRLTVL.